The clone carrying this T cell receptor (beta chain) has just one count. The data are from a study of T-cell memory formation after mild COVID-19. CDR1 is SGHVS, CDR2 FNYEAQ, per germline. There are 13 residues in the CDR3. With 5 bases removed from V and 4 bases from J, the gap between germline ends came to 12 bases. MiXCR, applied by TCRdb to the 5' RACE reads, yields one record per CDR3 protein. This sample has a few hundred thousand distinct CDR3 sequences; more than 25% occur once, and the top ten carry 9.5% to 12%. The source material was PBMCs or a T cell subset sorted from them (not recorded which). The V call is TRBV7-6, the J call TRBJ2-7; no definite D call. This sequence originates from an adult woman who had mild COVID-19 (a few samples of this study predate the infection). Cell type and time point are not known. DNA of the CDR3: TGTGCCAGCAGCGACTCCAGGTTATACGAGCAGTACTTC. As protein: CASSDSRLYEQYF.